The subject of this entry is one T cell receptor beta chain. The antigen is undetermined. Other DNA variants within this sample encode the same CDR3. This record belongs to a study of shared clonotypes between healthy human individuals. Study results and limitations: An effect of sequencing depth on clonotype sharing among donors was expected.

Libraries were prepared by immunoSEQ multiplex PCR; TCRdb keeps only in-frame clonotypes and omits some of them. The sample records some 2,500,000 clones, over 85% being singletons. V was shortened by 1 base and J by 3 bases, with 10 bases between the two germline ends. Germline V gene sequence: CDR1 KGHSH, CDR2 LQKENI. This CDR3 comprises 14 residues. This sequence was found in a man aged 18-30 years in good health. Some clones in this sample may be carry-over from other donors' samples. The sequencing sample was made of naive CD4+ T cells from PBMCs. Subset meaning: CD45RA+ positively selected. The rearrangement uses TRBV18 and TRBJ2-7; a weak D match, TRBD2 (6 bases). CDR3 DNA: TGTGCCAGCTCACCACTAGCGGCGAACTACGAGCAGTACTTC. Its translation is CASSPLAANYEQYF.